The clone carrying this T cell receptor beta chain was counted a single time. Participants came from some 26 US areas, aged about 18 to 89 years. This entry comes from a study of blood T cell repertoires in COVID-19. Study in general: Collection of acute and convalescent COVID-19 samples took place in the United States, Italy and Spain. Sample material is recorded as cDNA or gDNA derived from T cells, B-cell-depleted T cells, or PBMCs.

The CDR3 runs 15 residues. Trimming took off 0 bases at V and 3 bases at J, with 12 bases between the two ends. Germline V gene data show CDR1 as SGDLS and CDR2 as YYNGEE. Original analysis: Estimation of nucleated cell counts relied on the amplification of reference gene primers. TCRdb's copy holds only in-frame clones and misses some; the assay was immunoSEQ multiplex PCR. V, J and clone size reflect that table, while D and trimming were determined from the DNA. The data show 350,000 to 400,000 clones, 88% seen once. The rearrangement uses TRBV9 and TRBJ1-1; perhaps TRBD1 as D (5 bases). This TCR was recovered from a woman in her thirties with acute COVID-19. Material: PBMCs or T cells enriched from blood (not recorded which). The chain's CDR3 is CASSVGAWGDTEAFF. The CDR3 coding sequence is TGTGCCAGCAGCGTAGGTGCTTGGGGGGACACTGAAGCTTTCTTT. The whole variable domain, remainder taken from reference TRBV9 and TRBJ1-1, is DSGVTQTPKHLITATGQRVTLRCSPRSGDLSVYWYQQSLDQGLQFLIQYYNGEERAKGNILERFSAQQFPDLHSELNLSSLELGDSALYFCASSVGAWGDTEAFFGQGTRLTVV.